The present TCR beta chain was sequenced within a study of blood T cell repertoires in COVID-19. Overall study context: PBMCs, B-cell-depleted T cells, or T cells provided the cDNA or gDNA that made up the material.

From germline, CDR1 is MNHEY and CDR2 SMNVEV (reference sequence). The CDR3 spans 14 residues. Losses at the gene ends were 6 bases for V and 5 bases for J; bases not matched to a gene: 8. TCRdb's table, derived via immunoSEQ multiplex PCR, lists solely in-frame clones and lacks some. The data contain 150,000 to 200,000 clones, almost 90% of them singletons. The sequenced sample consisted of peripheral blood. The clonotype originates from a man in his fifties or sixties with acute or convalescent COVID-19. The V and J genes are TRBV27 and TRBJ1-2, with TRBD1 matching 8 bases. The CDR3 spells CASRRTGRGYGYTF. The CDR3 DNA reads TGTGCCAGCAGGCGGACAGGGAGGGGTTATGGCTACACCTTC.